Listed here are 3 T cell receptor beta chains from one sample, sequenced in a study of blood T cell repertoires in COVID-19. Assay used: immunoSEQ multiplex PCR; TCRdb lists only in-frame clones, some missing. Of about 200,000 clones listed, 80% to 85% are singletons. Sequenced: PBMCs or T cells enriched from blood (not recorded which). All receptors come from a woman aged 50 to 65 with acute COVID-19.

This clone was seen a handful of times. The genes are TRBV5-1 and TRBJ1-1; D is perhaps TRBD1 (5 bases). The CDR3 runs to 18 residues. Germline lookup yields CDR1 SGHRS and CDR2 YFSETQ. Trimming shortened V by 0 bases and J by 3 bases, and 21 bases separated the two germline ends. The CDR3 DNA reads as TGCGCCAGCAGCTTGGAATCTACGGTGCAGGGCCCTGACACTGAAGCTTTCTTT. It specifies CASSLESTVQGPDTEAFF.

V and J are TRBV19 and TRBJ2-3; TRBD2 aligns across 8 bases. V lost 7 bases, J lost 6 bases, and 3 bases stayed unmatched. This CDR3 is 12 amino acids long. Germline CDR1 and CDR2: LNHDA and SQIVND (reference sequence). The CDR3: CASIGGVDTQYF. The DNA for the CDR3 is TGTGCCAGTATCGGGGGGGTGGATACGCAGTATTTT.

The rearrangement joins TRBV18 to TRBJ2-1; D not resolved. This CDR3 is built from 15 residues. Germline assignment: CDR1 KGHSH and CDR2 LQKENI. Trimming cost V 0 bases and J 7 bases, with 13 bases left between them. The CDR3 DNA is TGTGCCAGCTCACCACCTTTGAATATACGGAATGAGCAGTTCTTC. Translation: CASSPPLNIRNEQFF.